Below, 23 T cell receptor beta chains from the same sample are listed, as sequenced in a study of molecular identifiers for immune sequencing clone quantification. TCRdb analysed the PCR reads with MiXCR anew, one entry per CDR3 protein. The data show some 590,000 distinct CDR3 sequences, with approximately 24% seen just once and around 0.78% held by the top ten. The sequencing sample was made of naive CD8+ T cells from blood, with Jurkat cell RNA spiked in. Subset denoted: FACS-sorted CD8+CD4-CCR7+CD45RA+ naive T cells. The receptors were gathered from a human donor in good health. Some libraries in this study had Jurkat cell RNA spiked in.

This clonotype is a singleton in its sample. A read error may be the cause here, since a much bigger clone is one base away. The gene calls are TRBV14 and TRBJ2-3; D unresolved. This CDR3 spans 17 amino acids. V was pared by 0 bases and J by 2 bases, with 15 bases between. Germline loops: CDR1 SGHDN, CDR2 FVKESK. CDR3 amino acids: CASSQDRDSPSTDTQYF. The CDR3 region has the DNA TGTGCCAGCAGCCAAGATAGAGACTCGCCTTCCACAGATACGCAGTATTTT.

A word on this clonotype: A much bigger clone sits one base away, suggesting this may be a read error. V is TRBV7-2 and J is TRBJ2-3; D possibly corresponds to TRBD2 (7 bases). The CDR3 has 15 residues. Trimming stripped 4 bases from V and 14 bases from J, with 25 bases between. Germline values: CDR1 SGHTA, CDR2 FQGNSA. The CDR3 sequence: CASSYMDGGPPNWYF. The CDR3 DNA follows: TGTGCCAGCAGCTACATGGACGGGGGGCCCCCGAATTGGTATTTT. Supplemented by reference TRBV7-2 and TRBJ2-3, the full variable domain reads GAGVSQSPSNKVTEKGKDVELRCDPISGHTALYWYRQSLGQGLEFLIYFQGNSAPDKSGLPSDRFSAERTGGSVSTLTIQRTQQEDSAVYLCASSYMDGGPPNWYFGPGTRLTVL.

As regards this clonotype: Since a much larger clone is just one base distant, this may be a read error. V is TRBV6-1 and J is TRBJ2-7; D call uncertain. Trimming stripped 11 bases from V and 5 bases from J, with 16 bases between. CDR1 is MNHNS, CDR2 SASEGT, per germline. The CDR3 runs to 12 residues. CDR3 region: CAGTRLDNEQYF. CDR3 nucleotide sequence: TGTGCCGGCACCCGATTGGATAACGAGCAGTACTTC.

The rearrangement joins TRBV12-3 or TRBV12-4 to TRBJ2-7; the D gene is possibly TRBD2 (6 bases). The CDR3 totals 14 residues. Trimming left V 2 bases short and J 3 bases short, with 11 bases between. The CDR3 loop is CASSLLGGNYEQYF. The CDR3 DNA follows: TGTGCCAGCAGTTTATTGGGGGGTAACTACGAGCAGTACTTC.

Concerning this clonotype itself: At one boundary the junction diverges from the germline segment, which might be a read error. The V and J genes are TRBV6-5 and TRBJ2-3, with D perhaps assigned TRBD1 or TRBD2 (5 bases each). This CDR3 has 16 amino acids. Germline CDR1 reads MNHEY; CDR2 reads SVGAGI. The CDR3 bases are TGTGCCGGCAGCCCTACGAGGGGATTAGCCACAGATACGCAGTATTTT. This translates into CAGSPTRGLATDTQYF.

The rearrangement links TRBV5-5 to TRBJ1-5; a possible D gene is TRBD1 (5 bases). The CDR3 runs to 17 residues. The germline CDR1 and CDR2 sequences are SGHKS and YYEKEE (reference sequence). V shed 2 bases and J shed 4 bases, with 19 bases lying between them. For the CDR3, the DNA is TGTGCCAGCAGCTTCCCGCGGGTACGGGGGTGGAATCAGCCCCAGCATTTT. Translating it yields CASSFPRVRGWNQPQHF.

The gene calls are TRBV20-1 and TRBJ2-3, with D maybe TRBD2 (6 bases). The CDR3 consists of 14 residues. Trimming stripped 3 bases from V and 0 bases from J, with 10 bases between. Germline loops: CDR1 DFQATT, CDR2 SNEGSKA (reference sequence). CDR3 residues: CSASGGFSTDTQYF. The CDR3, as DNA: TGCAGTGCTAGCGGGGGTTTTAGCACAGATACGCAGTATTTT.

Points on this clonotype: A single base separates this from a much larger clone, so it may be a read error. The rearrangement links TRBV7-6 to TRBJ2-7; D not resolved. The CDR3 is made up of 13 amino acids. The V end lost 5 bases, the J end lost 6 bases, and 14 bases lay between the germline ends. CDR1 and CDR2 from the germline V gene are SGHVS and FNYEAQ. The CDR3 reads CASSTRPASEQYF. CDR3 bases: TGTGCCAGCAGCACGAGACCGGCGTCCGAGCAGTACTTC.

The rearrangement joins TRBV3-1 to TRBJ1-4, with D unresolved. The length of the CDR3 is 15 residues. Germline V CDR1 and CDR2: LGHDT, YNNKEL (reference sequence). V was cut by 4 bases and J by 3 bases, with 12 bases left in between. The CDR3 loop is CASSPWLAPNEKLFF. The CDR3 region has the DNA TGTGCCAGCAGCCCGTGGTTAGCACCTAATGAAAAACTGTTTTTT. The full variable domain, in which reference TRBV3-1 and TRBJ1-4 provide the parts outside the CDR3, is DTAVSQTPKYLVTQMGNDKSIKCEQNLGHDTMYWYKQDSKKFLKIMFSYNNKELIINETVPNRFSPKSPDKAHLNLHINSLELGDSAVYFCASSPWLAPNEKLFFGSGTQLSVL.

The chain uses TRBV21-1 and TRBJ2-7. TRBV21-1 is annotated as a pseudogene. This CDR3 comprises 12 residues. The CDR3 sequence is CASSKEAYEQYF. The CDR3 DNA reads TGTGCCAGCAGCAAAGAGGCCTACGAGCAGTACTTC.

To note about this clonotype: This may stem from a read error, because a much larger clone lies one nucleotide away. The chain couples TRBV30 to TRBJ2-1; TRBD2 agrees at 9 bases. The germline CDR1 and CDR2 sequences are GTSNPN and SVGIG (reference sequence). This CDR3 has 15 amino acids. Trimming at V came to 3 bases and at J to 10 bases, leaving 13 bases not matched to a gene. The DNA for the CDR3 is TGTGCCTGGAGCTTTGAGCGGGGGGCCGGGAAGGAGCAGTTCTTC. Translation gives CAWSFERGAGKEQFF.

The sample holds one count of this clonotype. A much larger clonotype is one base distant, so this may be a read error. The chain is built from TRBV7-9 and TRBJ1-1, with D tentatively TRBD1 (5 bases). The germline V gene has CDR1 SEHNR and CDR2 FQNEAQ (reference sequence). The CDR3 contains 14 residues. V shed 2 bases and J shed 1 base, with 8 bases lying between them. The CDR3 loop is CASSLMGRNTEAFF. Written as DNA, the CDR3 is TGTGCCAGCAGCTTAATGGGACGGAACACTGAAGCTTTCTTT.

The chain couples TRBV6-4 to TRBJ2-5, with 7 bases aligning to TRBD1. The CDR3 runs 18 residues. V shed 2 bases, J shed 1 base, and the junction held 13 bases outside the gene matches. Germline assignment: CDR1 MRHNA and CDR2 SNTAGT. CDR3 nucleotides: TGTGCCAGCAGTGACCGCCCGTGGACAGGCCCCCTCCAAGAGACCCAGTACTTC. Translation: CASSDRPWTGPLQETQYF.

CDR3: CAISESVDGSNQPQHF. The DNA for the CDR3 is TGTGCCATCAGTGAGTCGGTGGACGGTTCTAATCAGCCCCAGCATTTT. J is TRBJ1-5 and V is TRBV10-3; the D is unclear. The germline CDR1 and CDR2 sequences are ENHRY and SYGVKD. The CDR3 sequence is 16 residues long. V was shortened by 0 bases and J by 4 bases, with 13 bases between the two germline ends.

The table lists this clonotype with a few counts. A junction end diverges from the germline sequence, so it may reflect a read error. The gene calls are TRBV13 and TRBJ2-1, with D perhaps matching TRBD1 (6 bases). The CDR3 spans 14 residues. Per the germline V gene, CDR1 is PRHDT and CDR2 is FYEKMQ (reference sequence). Written as DNA, the CDR3 is TGTGCCAGCAGCCTAGGGGGTCGGGGAAATGAGCAGTTCTTC. Translation gives CASSLGGRGNEQFF. Drawing the rest from reference TRBV13 and TRBJ2-1, the complete variable domain is AAGVIQSPRHLIKEKRETATLKCYPIPRHDTVYWYQQGPGQDPQFLISFYEKMQSDKGSIPDRFSAQQFSDYHSELNMSSLELGDSALYFCASSLGGRGNEQFFGPGTRLTVL.

This chain joins TRBV6-2 or TRBV6-3 and TRBJ2-7; no definite D call. CDR3 length: 16 amino acids. The germline V gene has CDR1 MNHEY and CDR2 SVGEGT. V was shortened by 2 bases and J by 6 bases, with 20 bases between the two germline ends. The CDR3: CASSYNEIIPRIEQYF. CDR3 DNA sequence: TGTGCCAGCAGTTACAACGAGATAATACCTAGAATCGAGCAGTACTTC.

The rearrangement joins TRBV6-5 to TRBJ2-1; 7 positions match TRBD2. The V and J ends lost 0 bases and 6 bases, in that order; junction bases with no gene match: 8. Germline assignment: CDR1 MNHEY and CDR2 SVGAGI. The CDR3 is 16 residues long. The CDR3 coding sequence is TGTGCCAGCAGTTACTCGTTGGCGGGAGCGGTCAATGAGCAGTTCTTC. This encodes CASSYSLAGAVNEQFF.

This clonotype was picked up a small number of times. A much larger clone is a single base away; this may be a read error. The genes are TRBV28 and TRBJ1-1, with 7 bases aligning to TRBD1. CDR1 is MDHEN and CDR2 is SYDVKM in the germline V gene. CDR3 length: 15 residues. CDR3 DNA sequence: TGTGCCAGCAGACTCATCAGGGGGTCGAACACTAAAGCTTTCTTT. This encodes CASRLIRGSNTKAFF.

There are many counts of this clonotype. This chain links TRBV4-2 with TRBJ2-7, with 9 nucleotides matching TRBD2. This CDR3 comprises 15 residues. With V trimmed by 3 bases and J by 4 bases, 7 bases remained unmatched. Germline V CDR1 and CDR2: LGHNA, YNFKEQ. CDR3 loop: CASSQARLAEYEQYF. For the CDR3, the DNA is TGTGCCAGCAGCCAGGCTCGACTAGCGGAATACGAGCAGTACTTC.

This clonotype was detected only a few times. The chain couples TRBV12-3 or TRBV12-4 to TRBJ2-3; D possibly corresponds to TRBD2 (6 bases). The CDR3 spans 15 residues. The V gene lost 7 bases and the J gene lost 9 bases, with 23 bases spanning the gap. Here the CDR3 reads CASMATSSSEGTQYF. CDR3 nucleotide sequence: TGTGCCAGCATGGCTACTAGCTCCTCGGAGGGGACGCAGTATTTT.

The V call is TRBV27, the J call TRBJ2-7; no reliable D call. The V gene lost 8 bases and the J gene lost 2 bases, with 13 bases spanning the gap. CDR3 length: 13 residues. Germline CDR1 MNHEY, CDR2 SMNVEV (reference sequence). The DNA of the CDR3 is TGTGCCAGCCAACTCGGACGGGCCTACGAGCAGTACTTC. Its protein is CASQLGRAYEQYF.

The J gene is TRBJ2-1, the V gene TRBV11-2; D may be TRBD2 (5 bases). Germline V lookup: CDR1 SGHAT, CDR2 FQNNGV. The CDR3 has 16 amino acids. V lost 2 bases and J lost 3, with 14 bases in between. This CDR3 is CASSLRTPINYNEQFF. In DNA, the CDR3 is TGTGCCAGCAGCTTAAGGACTCCTATCAACTACAATGAGCAGTTCTTC.

This clonotype was counted ten times or more. J is TRBJ1-1 and V is TRBV12-3 or TRBV12-4; 7 bases fit TRBD1. The CDR3 is 14 residues long. Unmatched junction bases numbered 8, after V lost 6 bases and J lost 4 bases. The CDR3 loop reads CASSPSRGTTEAFF. As DNA, the CDR3 is TGTGCCAGCAGCCCAAGCAGGGGGACCACTGAAGCTTTCTTT.